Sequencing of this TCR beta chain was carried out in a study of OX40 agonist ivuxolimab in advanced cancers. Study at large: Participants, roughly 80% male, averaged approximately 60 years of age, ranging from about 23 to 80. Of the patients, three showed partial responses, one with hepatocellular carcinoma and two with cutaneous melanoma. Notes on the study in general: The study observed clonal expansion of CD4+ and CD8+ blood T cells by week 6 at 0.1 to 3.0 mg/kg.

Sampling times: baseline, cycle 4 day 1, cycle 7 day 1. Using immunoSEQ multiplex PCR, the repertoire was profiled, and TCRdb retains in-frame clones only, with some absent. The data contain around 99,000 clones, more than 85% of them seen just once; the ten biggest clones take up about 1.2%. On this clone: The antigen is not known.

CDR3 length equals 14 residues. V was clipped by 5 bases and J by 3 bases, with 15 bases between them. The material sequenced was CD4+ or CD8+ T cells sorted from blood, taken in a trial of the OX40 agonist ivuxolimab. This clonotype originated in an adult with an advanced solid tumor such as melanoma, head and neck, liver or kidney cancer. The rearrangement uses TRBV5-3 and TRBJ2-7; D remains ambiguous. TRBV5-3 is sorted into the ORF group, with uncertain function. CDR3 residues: CARRSTNIGYEQYF. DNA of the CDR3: TGTGCCAGAAGAAGCACCAACATTGGCTACGAGCAGTACTTC.